The next 8 T cell receptor beta chains were all read from a single sample in a study of T cells after yellow fever vaccination. Via MiXCR, TCRdb re-called the 5' RACE reads, giving one row per CDR3 protein. The data hold under 200,000 distinct CDR3 sequences, with 6% to 7.5% observed a single time. Sequenced material: CD4+ T cells sorted from PBMCs, taken around 5 days after the first yellow fever vaccination. The receptors were gathered from a man between 18 and 29 years old who received the YFV17D yellow fever vaccine.

The V call is TRBV12-3 or TRBV12-4, the J call TRBJ1-2, with D unclear. The CDR3 length is 14 residues. V lost 5 bases and J lost 7, with 17 bases in between. The CDR3 nucleotides are TGTGCCAGCAGTACCCGGCCGGCGGGCTCTGGCTACACCTTC. Translating it yields CASSTRPAGSGYTF.

In its sample, this clonotype was seen many times. This chain links TRBV20-1 with TRBJ1-2; maybe TRBD1 (5 bases). V lost 2 bases to trimming and J lost 4 bases, with 14 bases between them. The germline CDR1 and CDR2 sequences are DFQATT and SNEGSKA (reference sequence). CDR3 length equals 14 residues. The DNA of the CDR3 is TGCAGTGCTAGACTCCCCCGGGGCAGCTATGGCTACACCTTC. Its translation is CSARLPRGSYGYTF.

The sample holds many counts of this clonotype. The V and J genes are TRBV6-5 and TRBJ1-1; TRBD1 matches at 11 bases. Germline V lookup: CDR1 MNHEY, CDR2 SVGAGI. CDR3 length: 17 residues. J was trimmed by 2 bases and V by 4 bases; bases with no gene match: 9. The CDR3 bases are TGTGCCAGCAGTTCGGACAGGGGGCCGGTTTTTAACACTGAAGCTTTCTTT. Its protein product is CASSSDRGPVFNTEAFF.

This clonotype was detected ten times or more. V and J are TRBV7-9 and TRBJ2-3, with 8 bases lining up with TRBD2. In germline, CDR1 is SEHNR, CDR2 FQNEAQ (reference sequence). V lost 5 bases, J lost 0 bases, and 10 bases stayed unmatched. This CDR3 spans 17 amino acids. DNA of the CDR3: TGTGCCAGCAGCCCTATGGCGGGGGGCTCCAGCACAGATACGCAGTATTTT. It specifies CASSPMAGGSSTDTQYF.

This clonotype was observed a single time. Compared with germline, one end of the junction differs, possibly owing to a read error. The V call is TRBV6-1, the J call TRBJ2-3; 9 nucleotides match TRBD2. Germline CDR1 reads MNHNS; CDR2 reads SASEGT. The CDR3 has 17 amino acids. The DNA for the CDR3 is TGTGCCAGCAGTCCGGGTGTTAGCGGGGGTTTCACAGATACGCGGTATTTT. It specifies CASSPGVSGGFTDTRYF.

This clonotype came up many times. The gene calls are TRBV20-1 and TRBJ2-5; 10 bases fit TRBD2. Germline assignment: CDR1 DFQATT and CDR2 SNEGSKA (reference sequence). The ends lost 5 bases at V and 2 bases at J; junction bases unmatched: 8. The CDR3 consists of 15 residues. In DNA form, the CDR3 reads TGCAGTGCTGTGAATAGCGGGGGGTCGCAAGAGACCCAGTACTTC. Amino acids: CSAVNSGGSQETQYF.

This clonotype was seen at least ten times. The gene calls are TRBV5-6 and TRBJ2-3; 9 nucleotides align to TRBD2. Germline V CDR1 and CDR2: SGHDT, YYEEEE. The ends lost 7 bases at V and 5 bases at J; junction bases unmatched: 14. This CDR3 comprises 16 residues. CDR3 nucleotides: TGTGCCAGCGCCCGAGTCGCGGGGGGGCCTGGAGATACGCAGTATTTT. This codes for CASARVAGGPGDTQYF. The whole variable domain, filled in from reference TRBV5-6 and TRBJ2-3, reads DAGVTQSPTHLIKTRGQQVTLRCSPKSGHDTVSWYQQALGQGPQFIFQYYEEEERQRGNFPDRFSGHQFPNYSSELNVNALLLGDSALYLCASARVAGGPGDTQYFGPGTRLTVL.

This chain connects TRBV14 to TRBJ1-5; D gene ambiguous. Germline CDR1 is SGHDN and CDR2 is FVKESK. The CDR3 loop spans 13 amino acids. Trimming took 1 base from V and 7 from J, leaving 8 bases between them. CDR3 loop: CASSQGLGQPQHF. As DNA, the CDR3 is TGTGCCAGCAGCCAAGGATTAGGGCAGCCCCAGCATTTT.